These T cell receptor beta chains were read from a single sample in a study of cytomegalovirus exposure and HLA in healthy donors. The data were produced by immunoSEQ multiplex PCR, yet TCRdb's version contains in-frame clones alone and is incomplete. The data contain some 150,000 clones, about 10% of them singletons. Source material: PBMCs. The receptors stem from a woman aged 40 to 50 in good health and CMV-seropositive. Both conserved end residues are part of each CDR3. The D gene is left open where the match is weak. Clone sizes are given selectively: once, few, many, or a class where the clone is expanded.

d_gene	v_gene	j_gene	abundance	CDR3nt	CDR3aa
-	TRBV19	TRBJ1-6	few	TGTGCCAGTAACAGGCTAGATTCACCCCTCCACTTT	CASNRLDSPLHF
-	TRBV19	TRBJ1-5	many	TGTGCCAGTAGTAACCTGCCCCAGGTGAACAATCAGCCCCAGCATTTT	CASSNLPQVNNQPQHF
TRBD1	TRBV5-8	TRBJ1-2	few	TGTGCCAGCAGCTTTTCAGGGGGATATGGCTACACCTTC	CASSFSGGYGYTF
-	TRBV10-1	TRBJ1-3	few	TGCGCCAGCAGGTCCGGGACACCTGGAAACACCATATATTTT	CASRSGTPGNTIYF
-	TRBV15	TRBJ2-6	-	TGTGCCACCAGGCCCACAGGGAATGGGGCCAACGTCCTGACTTTC	CATRPTGNGANVLTF
-	TRBV19	TRBJ1-1	-	TGTGCCAGTAGGGTGCGGAGACCGAACACTGAAGCTTTCTTT	CASRVRRPNTEAFF
-	TRBV21-1	TRBJ1-2	few	TGTGCCAGCAGCAAAGAGAGGGGACAGGGTTTTGACTATGGCTACACCTTC	CASSKERGQGFDYGYTF
-	TRBV15	TRBJ2-7	-	TGTGCCACCAGCAGAGATCTAGTAGGTCACGAACAGTACTTC	CATSRDLVGHEQYF
-	TRBV13	TRBJ1-1	few	TGTGCCAGCAGCCGACAGAGAGCTGAAGCTTTCTTT	CASSRQRAEAFF
TRBD1	TRBV5-5	TRBJ1-5	-	TGTGCCAGCAGCTTTTACAGGGGAGTAGAGGGTCAGCCCCAGCATTTT	CASSFYRGVEGQPQHF
-	TRBV5-1	TRBJ1-1	-	TGCGCCAGCAGCTTGGATAGGGGCATGTGGGCTGAAGCTTTCTTT	CASSLDRGMWAEAFF
-	TRBV19	TRBJ1-4	few	TGTGCCAGTAGTTTCCTTGGTCAGCCGGGGGTCGGTGAAAAACTGTTTTTT	CASSFLGQPGVGEKLFF
TRBD1	TRBV7-2	TRBJ2-3	few	TGTGCCAGCAGCACCGGACAGGGGGTGGTAGATACGCAGTATTTT	CASSTGQGVVDTQYF
-	TRBV2	TRBJ1-1	few	TGTGCCAGCAGTGAATCGGGTAGTAGCACTGAAGCTTTCTTT	CASSESGSSTEAFF
-	TRBV10-3	TRBJ2-7	few	TGTGCCATCAGTACCATACGACAGAACTCTTACGAGCAGTACTTC	CAISTIRQNSYEQYF
TRBD1	TRBV6-1	TRBJ2-2	-	TGTGCCAGCCTCCTGGACAGGGCAAGCGGGGAGCTGTTTTTT	CASLLDRASGELFF
TRBD1	TRBV5-8	TRBJ2-5	few	TGTGCCAGCAGCCAAGGGACAGGGAAGGGAGAGACCCAGTACTTC	CASSQGTGKGETQYF
TRBD2	TRBV7-6	TRBJ2-3	-	TGTGCCAGCAGCTTAGGTGCGGGGGGGGGCAGCACAGATACGCAGTATTTT	CASSLGAGGGSTDTQYF
-	TRBV15	TRBJ1-1	few	TGTGCCACCAGCAGAGGGGGAGGGAACACTGAAGCTTTCTTT	CATSRGGGNTEAFF
-	TRBV4-1	TRBJ2-3	few	TGCGCCAGCAGCCAAGAAGGGGTTGGGGGGGCGCCGCATTTT	CASSQEGVGGAPHF
-	TRBV6-1	TRBJ1-3	few	TGTGCCAGCAGTGAACCTAGCTCTGGAAACACCATATATTTT	CASSEPSSGNTIYF
-	TRBV7-6	TRBJ2-5	few	TGTGCCAGCAGCTTACTTGGCGGGGACTTCCAAGAGACCCAGTACTTC	CASSLLGGDFQETQYF
TRBD2	TRBV5-1	TRBJ2-5	-	TGCGCCAGCAGCTTGGGAGGGACTAGCCTGGAGACCCAGTACTTC	CASSLGGTSLETQYF
-	TRBV10-3	TRBJ2-3	-	TGTGCCATCAGCGGGAAGGCAGATACGCAGTATTTT	CAISGKADTQYF
-	TRBV5-1	TRBJ1-3	-	TGCGCCAGCAGCTTGGAGGCGCGGATCGGCGGAAACACCATATATTTT	CASSLEARIGGNTIYF
-	TRBV27	TRBJ1-5	few	TGTGCCAGCAGCCCGAGTTCAGGGGTTAATCAGCCCCAGCATTTT	CASSPSSGVNQPQHF